The 14 T cell receptor beta chains below were found in one sample sequenced in a study of Graves' ophthalmopathy and Graves' hyperthyroidism. The TCR beta CDR3 regions underwent amplification from RNA transcripts. The workflow started with a first-round RT-PCR run with HTBI primers and then moved on to a second-round multiplex PCR. TCRdb itself ran the multiplex PCR reads through MiXCR, one entry per CDR3 protein. The sample includes approximately 1.2 million distinct CDR3 sequences, about two fifths seen only once; the top ten take approximately 12%. Sequenced input: peripheral blood or thyroid tissue (not recorded which). Every receptor here comes from an adult man with Graves' hyperthyroidism.

A word on this clonotype: A much more abundant neighbour one base away suggests this may be a read error. The chain combines TRBV11-2 with TRBJ2-7; TRBD1 agrees at 9 bases. From germline, CDR1 is SGHAT and CDR2 FQNNGV. The CDR3 extends over 15 amino acids. The CDR3 nucleotides are TGTGCCGGCAGCCCGACAGGGGGTCGAGGCTACGAGCAGTACTTC. Translation: CAGSPTGGRGYEQYF.

The chain uses TRBV7-3 and TRBJ1-1, with TRBD1 matching over 7 bases. V shed 6 bases and J 1 base; nucleotides not matched to a gene: 8. The V gene's germline CDR1 is SGHTA and CDR2 FQGTGA. The CDR3 runs to 15 residues. The CDR3 loop reads CASSLSGTENTEAFF. Written as DNA, the CDR3 is TGTGCCAGCAGTTTATCCGGGACAGAGAACACTGAAGCTTTCTTT. Using reference TRBV7-3 and TRBJ1-1 for the parts outside the CDR3, the full variable domain is GAGVSQTPSNKVTEKGKYVELRCDPISGHTALYWYRQSLGQGPEFLIYFQGTGAADDSGLPNDRFFAVRPEGSVSTLKIQRTERGDSAVYLCASSLSGTENTEAFFGQGTRLTVV.

A few counts support this clonotype. The chain carries TRBV4-3 and TRBJ2-5; 10 bases align to TRBD2. From germline, CDR1 is LGHNA and CDR2 YSLEER. This CDR3 comprises 16 residues. With 2 bases clipped from V and 1 base from J, the junction kept 4 bases outside the gene matches. CDR3 coding DNA: TGCGCCAGCAGCCAACTTAGGACTAGCGGCCAAGAGACCCAGTACTTC. Translation gives CASSQLRTSGQETQYF.

A word on this clonotype: The germline gene is not matched at one end of the junction; a read error may be the cause. The rearrangement links TRBV5-5 to TRBJ1-1, with D hard to call. Germline loops: CDR1 SGHKS, CDR2 YYEKEE (reference sequence). The CDR3 consists of 14 residues. In nucleotides, the CDR3 is TGCGCCAGCACCCCACAAACGATGAACACTGAAGCTTTCTTT. Translation gives CASTPQTMNTEAFF.

This clonotype was recorded a few times. CDR3 coding DNA: TGCAGCGTTGAAAGGGGGGGGGGCCGGAACACTGAAGCTTTCTTT. This encodes CSVERGGGRNTEAFF. The chain joins TRBV29-1 to TRBJ1-1, with TRBD1 as a possible D gene (6 bases). With 2 bases removed from V and 1 base from J, the gap between germline ends came to 14 bases. Germline V gives CDR1 SQVTM, CDR2 ANQGSEA. CDR3 size: 15 residues.

J is TRBJ2-7 and V is TRBV27; the D gene is possibly TRBD1 (6 bases). The CDR3 contains 14 residues. Between the trimmed V and J ends, which lost 5 bases and 3 bases, there was a span of 14 bases. CDR1 is MNHEY, CDR2 SMNVEV, per germline (reference sequence). In DNA, the CDR3 is TGTGCCAGCAGTACAGGGATGGGCAGCTACGAGCAGTACTTC. Translated, it gives CASSTGMGSYEQYF.

Only a few counts were recorded for this clonotype. The CDR3 sequence is CASADRGSTYGYTF. The CDR3 nucleotides read TGTGCCAGCGCGGACAGGGGGTCGACCTATGGCTACACCTTC. The V gene is TRBV3-2, the J gene TRBJ1-2; TRBD1, as called in the table, went unchecked against the DNA. TRBV3-2 is listed as a pseudogene. The CDR3 extends over 14 amino acids.

This clonotype appeared a few times. The chain recombines TRBV6-5 with TRBJ1-4; no clear D gene. In germline, CDR1 is MNHEY, CDR2 SVGAGI. Trimming pared 2 bases from V and 6 bases from J, leaving 13 bases between. The CDR3 length is 15 residues. The CDR3 protein is CASSYIRATHEKLFF. As DNA, the CDR3 is TGTGCCAGCAGTTACATTAGGGCTACGCATGAAAAACTGTTTTTT.

This clonotype appeared many times. The J gene is TRBJ1-5, the V gene TRBV20-1; D call uncertain. Germline values: CDR1 DFQATT, CDR2 SNEGSKA (reference sequence). Trimming pared 5 bases from V and 0 bases from J, leaving 8 bases between. The CDR3 runs 13 residues. CDR3 coding DNA: TGCAGTGCTGAGGTTGATAGCAATCAGCCCCAGCATTTT. It specifies CSAEVDSNQPQHF.

This clonotype was seen many times. CDR3 protein: CASSLVGRGREQYF. The CDR3 coding sequence is TGTGCCAGCAGCTTAGTAGGCAGGGGGCGAGAGCAGTACTTC. The chain couples TRBV7-2 to TRBJ2-7; TRBD1 aligns across 8 bases. Germline V CDR1 and CDR2: SGHTA, FQGNSA. V gave up 1 base and J gave up 7 bases; unmatched junction bases: 6. There are 14 residues in the CDR3.

V and J are TRBV6-4 and TRBJ1-2; weak D call: TRBD1 (5 bases). The CDR3 sequence is 18 residues long. Germline assignment: CDR1 MRHNA and CDR2 SNTAGT. With 0 bases removed from V and 4 bases from J, the gap between germline ends came to 21 bases. This CDR3 reads CASSDSAIDRDIFYGYTF. The DNA for the CDR3 is TGTGCCAGCAGTGACTCGGCGATAGACAGAGACATATTCTATGGCTACACCTTC.

The CDR3 sequence is CASSATPLLVPSRDSPLHF. The CDR3 DNA sequence: TGTGCCAGCAGCGCGACCCCCCTGTTGGTACCCTCCCGGGATTCACCCCTCCACTTT. J is TRBJ1-6 and V is TRBV5-6; the D is unclear. Germline assignment: CDR1 SGHDT and CDR2 YYEEEE. The CDR3 is 19 residues long. V was clipped by 4 bases and J by 8 bases, with 28 bases between them.

This clonotype appeared a single time. This chain uses TRBV10-3 with TRBJ1-1; the D gene is possibly TRBD1 (5 bases). The V gene lost 3 bases and the J gene lost 3 bases, with 8 bases spanning the gap. Germline assignment: CDR1 ENHRY and CDR2 SYGVKD. CDR3 length: 13 amino acids. For the CDR3, the DNA is TGTGCCATCAGTGACGGGGGATACACTGAAGCTTTCTTT. This translates into CAISDGGYTEAFF.

This clonotype was seen repeatedly, ten times or more. V is TRBV7-8 and J is TRBJ1-5; D is unclear. CDR1 and CDR2 (germline): SGHVS, FQNEAQ. V was pared by 5 bases and J by 4 bases, with 9 bases between. The CDR3 runs 13 residues. The CDR3 region is CASSRGVNQPQHF. CDR3 DNA sequence: TGTGCCAGCAGCCGCGGAGTAAATCAGCCCCAGCATTTT.